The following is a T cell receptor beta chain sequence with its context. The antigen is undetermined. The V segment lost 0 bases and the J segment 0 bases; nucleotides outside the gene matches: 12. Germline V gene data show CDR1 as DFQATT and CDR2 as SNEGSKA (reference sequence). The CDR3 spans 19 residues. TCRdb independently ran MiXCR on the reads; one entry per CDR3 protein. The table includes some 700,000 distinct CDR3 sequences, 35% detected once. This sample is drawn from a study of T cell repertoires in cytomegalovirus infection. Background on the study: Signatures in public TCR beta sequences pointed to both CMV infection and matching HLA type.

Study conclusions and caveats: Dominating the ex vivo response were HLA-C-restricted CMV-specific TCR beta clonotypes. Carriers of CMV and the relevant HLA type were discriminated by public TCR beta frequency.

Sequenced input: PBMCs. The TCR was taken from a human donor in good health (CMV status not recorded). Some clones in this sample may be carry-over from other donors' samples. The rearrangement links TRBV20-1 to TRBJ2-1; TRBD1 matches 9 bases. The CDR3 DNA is TGCAGTGCTAGAGACCGGGACAGGGTCCCTCAAACCTCCTACAATGAGCAGTTCTTC. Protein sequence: CSARDRDRVPQTSYNEQFF.